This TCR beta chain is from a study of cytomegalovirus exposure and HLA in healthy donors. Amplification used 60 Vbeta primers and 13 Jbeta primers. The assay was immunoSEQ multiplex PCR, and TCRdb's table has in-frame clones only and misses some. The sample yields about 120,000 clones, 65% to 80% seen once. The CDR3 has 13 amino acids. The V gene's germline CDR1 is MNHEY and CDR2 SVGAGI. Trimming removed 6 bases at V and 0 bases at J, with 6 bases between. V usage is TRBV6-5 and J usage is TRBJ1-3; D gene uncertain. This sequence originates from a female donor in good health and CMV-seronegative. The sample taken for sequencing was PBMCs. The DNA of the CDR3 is TGTGCCAGCAGAACACCCTCTGGAAACACCATATATTTT. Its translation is CASRTPSGNTIYF.